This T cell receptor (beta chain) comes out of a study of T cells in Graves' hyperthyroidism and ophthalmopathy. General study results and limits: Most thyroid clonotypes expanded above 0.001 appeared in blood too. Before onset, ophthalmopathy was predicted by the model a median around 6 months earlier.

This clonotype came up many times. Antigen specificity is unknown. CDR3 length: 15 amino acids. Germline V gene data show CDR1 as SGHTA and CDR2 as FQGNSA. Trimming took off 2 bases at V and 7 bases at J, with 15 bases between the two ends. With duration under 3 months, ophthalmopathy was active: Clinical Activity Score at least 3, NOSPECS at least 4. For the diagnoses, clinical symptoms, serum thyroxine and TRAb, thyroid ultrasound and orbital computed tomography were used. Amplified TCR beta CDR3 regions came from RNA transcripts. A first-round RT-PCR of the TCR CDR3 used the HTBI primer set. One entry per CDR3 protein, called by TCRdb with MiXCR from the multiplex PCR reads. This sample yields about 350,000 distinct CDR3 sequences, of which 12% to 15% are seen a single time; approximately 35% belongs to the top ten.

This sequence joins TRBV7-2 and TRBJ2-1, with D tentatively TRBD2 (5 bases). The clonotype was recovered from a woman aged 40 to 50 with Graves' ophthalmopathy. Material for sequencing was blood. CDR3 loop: CASSLSFGKANEQFF. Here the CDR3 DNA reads TGTGCCAGCAGCTTATCTTTCGGGAAGGCTAATGAGCAGTTCTTC.